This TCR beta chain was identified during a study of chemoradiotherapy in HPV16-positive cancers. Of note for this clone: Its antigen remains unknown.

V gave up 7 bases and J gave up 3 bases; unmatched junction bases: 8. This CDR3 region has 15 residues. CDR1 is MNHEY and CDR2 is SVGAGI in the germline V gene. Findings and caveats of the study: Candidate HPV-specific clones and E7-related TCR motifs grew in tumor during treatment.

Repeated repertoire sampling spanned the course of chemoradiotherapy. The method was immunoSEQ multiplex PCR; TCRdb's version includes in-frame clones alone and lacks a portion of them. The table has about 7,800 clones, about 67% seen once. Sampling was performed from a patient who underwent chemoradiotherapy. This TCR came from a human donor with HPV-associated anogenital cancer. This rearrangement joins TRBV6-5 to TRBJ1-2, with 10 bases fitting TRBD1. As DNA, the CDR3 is TGTGCCAGCACTAAAAGGGGACAGGGGCACTATGGCTACACCTTC. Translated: CASTKRGQGHYGYTF.